The present T cell receptor (beta chain) was sequenced within a study of prognosis after radiotherapy for stage I lung cancer. Study overall: Stage I lung tumors that were newly diagnosed and primary were found in more than 12 patients, while about 5 patients had oligometastatic NSCLC after surgical resection of the primary tumor. The patient group consisted of 10 to 15 men and 6 women whose ages spanned about 50 to 84, median 74.5 years. Overall study results and limits: Counts of unique TCR clones fell following stereotactic body radiation therapy, median about 10,000 versus 6,900. Frequencies of TRBV and TRBJ gene use reportedly varied by whether patients had metastases.

The CDR3 runs 14 residues. Germline-derived CDR1 and CDR2 are DFQATT and SNEGSKA (reference sequence). Notes on this clonotype: Its antigen is unknown. One base separates it from a far larger clone, so it is likely a read error.

The study amplified the TCR beta CDR3 region from genomic DNA. This amplification was carried out by two rounds of multiplex PCR. Individual primers that were specific to each TRBV and TRBJ gene served in first-round PCR. TCRdb re-analysed the multiplex PCR reads in MiXCR, keeping a single row per CDR3 protein. Here the sample spans roughly 17,000 distinct CDR3 sequences, about 30% being singletons. The receptor was derived from a donor over 45 with non-small cell lung cancer. Here the sequenced sample was PBMCs, taken before or after stereotactic body radiation therapy (not recorded which). V usage is TRBV20-1 and J usage is TRBJ2-5, with a tentative D call TRBD1 (6 bases). The J call may be incorrect, as the DNA end agrees better with TRBJ2-1. The CDR3, as DNA: TGCAGTGCCGAAAGACTGACAGGCGGCAATGAGCAGTTCTTC. This encodes CSAERLTGGNEQFF.